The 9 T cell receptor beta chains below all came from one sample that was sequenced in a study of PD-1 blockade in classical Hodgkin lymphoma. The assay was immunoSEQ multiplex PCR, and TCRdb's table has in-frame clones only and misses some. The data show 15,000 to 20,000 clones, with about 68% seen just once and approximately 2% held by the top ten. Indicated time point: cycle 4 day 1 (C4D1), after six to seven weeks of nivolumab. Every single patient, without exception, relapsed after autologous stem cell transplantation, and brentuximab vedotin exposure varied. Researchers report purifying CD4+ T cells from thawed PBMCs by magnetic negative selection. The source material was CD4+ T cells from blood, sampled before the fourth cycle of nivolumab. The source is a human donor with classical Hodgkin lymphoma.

Here the CDR3 DNA reads TGTGCCAGCAGAAGAGGACAGGCCTCCGGGGAGCTGTTTTTT. Protein: CASRRGQASGELFF. The rearrangement joins TRBV6-1 to TRBJ2-2, with 7 positions matching TRBD1. The V and J ends lost 6 bases and 6 bases, in that order; junction bases with no gene match: 7. The germline V gene encodes CDR1 MNHNS and CDR2 SASEGT. This CDR3 spans 14 amino acids.

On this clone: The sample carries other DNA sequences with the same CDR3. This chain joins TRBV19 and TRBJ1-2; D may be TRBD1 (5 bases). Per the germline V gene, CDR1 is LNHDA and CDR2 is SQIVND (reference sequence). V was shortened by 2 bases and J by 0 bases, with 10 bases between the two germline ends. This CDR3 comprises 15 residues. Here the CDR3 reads CASSITAGPNYGYTF. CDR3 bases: TGTGCCAGTAGTATAACCGCAGGGCCTAACTATGGCTACACCTTC.

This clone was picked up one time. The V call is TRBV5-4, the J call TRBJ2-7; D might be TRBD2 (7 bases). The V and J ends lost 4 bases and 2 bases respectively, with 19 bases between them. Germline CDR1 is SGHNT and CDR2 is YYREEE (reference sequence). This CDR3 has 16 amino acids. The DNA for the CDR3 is TGTGCCAGCAGCCCGGTAGGGAGGGGGGCAGCCTACGAGCAGTACTTC. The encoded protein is CASSPVGRGAAYEQYF.

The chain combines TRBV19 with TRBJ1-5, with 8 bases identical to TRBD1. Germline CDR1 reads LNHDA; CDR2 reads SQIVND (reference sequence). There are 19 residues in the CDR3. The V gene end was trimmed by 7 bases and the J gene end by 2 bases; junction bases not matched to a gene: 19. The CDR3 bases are TGTGCCAGTACCGATGACCGACAGGGGAATCTCTATCGCAATCAGCCCCAGCATTTT. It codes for CASTDDRQGNLYRNQPQHF.

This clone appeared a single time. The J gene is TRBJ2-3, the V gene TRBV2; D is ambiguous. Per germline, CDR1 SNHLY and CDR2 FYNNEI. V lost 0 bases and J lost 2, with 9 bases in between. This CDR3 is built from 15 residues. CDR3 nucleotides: TGTGCCAGCAGTGAAGCCCGGTCCTACACAGATACGCAGTATTTT. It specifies CASSEARSYTDTQYF.

The CDR3 sequence: CASSLEPSGRVSYEQYF. The CDR3, as DNA: TGCGCCAGCAGCTTGGAACCCTCGGGGCGGGTCTCCTACGAGCAGTACTTC. The chain carries TRBV5-1 and TRBJ2-7; D is perhaps TRBD1 or TRBD2 (5 bases each). The CDR3 covers 17 residues. The germline gives CDR1 SGHRS, CDR2 YFSETQ. V shed 0 bases and J shed 0 bases, with 16 bases lying between them.

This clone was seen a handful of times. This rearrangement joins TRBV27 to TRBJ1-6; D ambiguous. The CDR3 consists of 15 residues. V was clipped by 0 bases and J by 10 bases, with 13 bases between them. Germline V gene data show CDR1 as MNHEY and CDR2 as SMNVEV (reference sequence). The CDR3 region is CASSLSRTMGSPLHF. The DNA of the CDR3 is TGTGCCAGCAGTTTATCCCGCACGATGGGCTCACCCCTCCACTTT.

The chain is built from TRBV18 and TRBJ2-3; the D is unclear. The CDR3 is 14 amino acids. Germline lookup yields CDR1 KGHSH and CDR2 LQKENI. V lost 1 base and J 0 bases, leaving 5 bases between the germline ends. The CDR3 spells CASSPRASTDTQYF. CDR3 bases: TGTGCCAGCTCACCACGGGCCAGCACAGATACGCAGTATTTT.

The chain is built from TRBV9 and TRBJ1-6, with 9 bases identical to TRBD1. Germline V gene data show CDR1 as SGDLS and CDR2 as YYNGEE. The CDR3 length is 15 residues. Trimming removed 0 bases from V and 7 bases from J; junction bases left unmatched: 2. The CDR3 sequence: CASSVGGTGNSPLHF. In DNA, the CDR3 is TGTGCCAGCAGCGTAGGGGGGACAGGGAATTCACCCCTCCACTTT.